The clone carrying this T cell receptor (beta chain) was picked up a small number of times. What it recognizes is unknown. V lost 4 bases, J lost 6 bases, and 7 bases stayed unmatched. Per germline, CDR1 SGHKS and CDR2 YYEKEE (reference sequence). The CDR3 runs 15 residues. This sample was taken from a study of early T cells in non-severe SARS-CoV-2 infection. Study-level results: Matching results from VDJdb favored anti-spike CD8 responses, leaving private and CD4 specificities undetected.

TCRdb analysed the 5' RACE reads with MiXCR anew, one entry per CDR3 protein. In the table there are under 45,000 distinct CDR3 sequences, about 8% of which are singletons. The receptor's source is an adult who was a healthcare worker with PCR-confirmed SARS-CoV-2 infection or an uninfected control (not recorded which). The chain uses TRBV5-5 and TRBJ2-3, with 11 positions matching TRBD2. This specimen was whole blood, taken at baseline. CDR3 in DNA: TGTGCCAGCAGCGTGGGACTAGCGGCCGTGGATACGCAGTATTTT. Its translation is CASSVGLAAVDTQYF. Together with reference TRBV5-5 and TRBJ2-3, the CDR3 gives the full variable domain: DAGVTQSPTHLIKTRGQQVTLRCSPISGHKSVSWYQQVLGQGPQFIFQYYEKEERGRGNFPDRFSARQFPNYSSELNVNALLLGDSALYLCASSVGLAAVDTQYFGPGTRLTVL.